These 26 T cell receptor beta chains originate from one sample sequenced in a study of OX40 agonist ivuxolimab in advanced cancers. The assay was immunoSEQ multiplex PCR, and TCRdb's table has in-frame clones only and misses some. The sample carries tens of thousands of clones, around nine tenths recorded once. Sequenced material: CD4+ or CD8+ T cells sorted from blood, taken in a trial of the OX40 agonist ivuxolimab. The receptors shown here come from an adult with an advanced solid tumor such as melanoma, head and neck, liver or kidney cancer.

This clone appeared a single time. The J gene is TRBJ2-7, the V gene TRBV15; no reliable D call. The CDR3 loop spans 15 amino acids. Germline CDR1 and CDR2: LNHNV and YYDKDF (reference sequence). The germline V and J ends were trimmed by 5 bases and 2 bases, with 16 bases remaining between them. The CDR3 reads CATSAVGDPTYEQYF. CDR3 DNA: TGTGCCACCAGCGCGGTGGGCGATCCAACCTACGAGCAGTACTTC.

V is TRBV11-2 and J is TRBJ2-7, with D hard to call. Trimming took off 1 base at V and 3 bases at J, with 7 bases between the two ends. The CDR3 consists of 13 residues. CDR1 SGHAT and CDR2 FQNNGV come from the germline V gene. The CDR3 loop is CASSLGAVYEQYF. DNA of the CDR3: TGTGCCAGCAGCTTAGGGGCAGTCTACGAGCAGTACTTC.

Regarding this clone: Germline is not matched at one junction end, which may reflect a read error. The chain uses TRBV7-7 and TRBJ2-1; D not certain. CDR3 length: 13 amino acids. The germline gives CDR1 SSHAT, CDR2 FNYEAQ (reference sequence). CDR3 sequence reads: CASSTDNLNEQFF. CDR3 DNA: TGTGCTAGCAGTACGGATAACCTCAATGAGCAGTTCTTC.

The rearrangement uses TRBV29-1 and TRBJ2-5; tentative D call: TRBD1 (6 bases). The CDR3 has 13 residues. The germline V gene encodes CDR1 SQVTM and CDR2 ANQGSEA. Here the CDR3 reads CSSVRTEKETQYF. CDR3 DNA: TGCAGTTCCGTCCGGACAGAAAAAGAGACCCAGTACTTC.

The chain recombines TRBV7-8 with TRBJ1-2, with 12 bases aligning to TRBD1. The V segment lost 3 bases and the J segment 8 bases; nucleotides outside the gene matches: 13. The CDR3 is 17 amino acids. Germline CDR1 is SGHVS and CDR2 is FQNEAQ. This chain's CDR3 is CASSFATGTGGAGGYTF. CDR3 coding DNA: TGTGCCAGCAGCTTCGCAACCGGGACAGGGGGCGCGGGAGGCTACACCTTC.

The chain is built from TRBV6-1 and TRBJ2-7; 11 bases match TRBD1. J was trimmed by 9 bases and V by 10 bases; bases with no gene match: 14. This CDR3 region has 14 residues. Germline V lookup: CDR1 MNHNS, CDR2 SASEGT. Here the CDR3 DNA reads TGTGCCACCAGCAGGGACAGGGGGTCAAGAGGGCAGTACTTC. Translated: CATSRDRGSRGQYF.

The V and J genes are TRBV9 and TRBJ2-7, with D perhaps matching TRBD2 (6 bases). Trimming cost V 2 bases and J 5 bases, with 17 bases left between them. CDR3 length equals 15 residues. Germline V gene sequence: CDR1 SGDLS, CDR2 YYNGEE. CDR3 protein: CASSVHSGPTDEQYF. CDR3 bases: TGTGCCAGCAGCGTCCATAGCGGCCCTACGGACGAGCAGTACTTC.

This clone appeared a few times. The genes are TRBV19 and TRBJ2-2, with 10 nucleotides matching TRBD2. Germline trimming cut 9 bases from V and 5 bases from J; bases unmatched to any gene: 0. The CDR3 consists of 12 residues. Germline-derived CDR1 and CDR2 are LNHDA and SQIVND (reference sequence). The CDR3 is CARAGGTGELFF. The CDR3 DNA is TGTGCCAGAGCGGGAGGGACCGGGGAGCTGTTTTTT.

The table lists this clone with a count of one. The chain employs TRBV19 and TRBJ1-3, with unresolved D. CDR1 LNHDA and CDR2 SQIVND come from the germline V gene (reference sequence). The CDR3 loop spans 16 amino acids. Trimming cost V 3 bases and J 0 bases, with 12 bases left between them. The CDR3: CASSIQGRISGNTIYF. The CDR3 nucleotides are TGTGCCAGTAGTATTCAAGGACGGATCTCTGGAAACACCATATATTTT.

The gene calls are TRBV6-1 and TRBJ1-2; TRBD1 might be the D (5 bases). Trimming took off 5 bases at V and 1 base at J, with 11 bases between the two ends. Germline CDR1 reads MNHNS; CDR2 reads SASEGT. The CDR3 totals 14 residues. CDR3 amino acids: CASSPGPINYGYTF. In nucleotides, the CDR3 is TGTGCCAGCAGTCCGGGACCCATTAACTATGGCTACACCTTC.

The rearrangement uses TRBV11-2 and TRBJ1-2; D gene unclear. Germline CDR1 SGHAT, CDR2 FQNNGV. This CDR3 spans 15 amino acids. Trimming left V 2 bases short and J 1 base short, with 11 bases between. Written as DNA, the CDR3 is TGTGCCAGCAGCTTATCTGGAGTTCTTAACTATGGCTACACCTTC. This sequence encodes CASSLSGVLNYGYTF.

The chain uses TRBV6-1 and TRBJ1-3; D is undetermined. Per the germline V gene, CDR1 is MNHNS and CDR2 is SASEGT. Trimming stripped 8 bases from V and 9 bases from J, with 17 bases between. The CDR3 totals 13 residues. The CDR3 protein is CASAISAGPTIYF. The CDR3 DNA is TGTGCCAGCGCAATCTCAGCCGGACCCACCATATATTTT.

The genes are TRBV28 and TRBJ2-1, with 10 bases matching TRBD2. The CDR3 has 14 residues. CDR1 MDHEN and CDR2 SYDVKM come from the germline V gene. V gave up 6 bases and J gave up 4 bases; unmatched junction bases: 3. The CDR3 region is CASRGTSVYNEQFF. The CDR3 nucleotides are TGTGCCAGCAGGGGGACTAGCGTATACAATGAGCAGTTCTTC.

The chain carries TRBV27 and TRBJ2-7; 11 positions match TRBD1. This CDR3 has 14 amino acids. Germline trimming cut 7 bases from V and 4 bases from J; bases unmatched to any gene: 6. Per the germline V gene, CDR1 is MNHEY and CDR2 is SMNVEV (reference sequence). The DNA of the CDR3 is TGTGCCAGCACCCGGACAGGGGGCACATACGAGCAGTACTTC. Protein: CASTRTGGTYEQYF.

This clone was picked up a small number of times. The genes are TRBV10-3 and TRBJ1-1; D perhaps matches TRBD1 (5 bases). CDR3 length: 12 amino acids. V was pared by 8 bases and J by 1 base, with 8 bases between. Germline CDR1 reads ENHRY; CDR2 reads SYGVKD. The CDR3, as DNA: TGTGCCATCGGGGCAAGGAACACTGAAGCTTTCTTT. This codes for CAIGARNTEAFF.

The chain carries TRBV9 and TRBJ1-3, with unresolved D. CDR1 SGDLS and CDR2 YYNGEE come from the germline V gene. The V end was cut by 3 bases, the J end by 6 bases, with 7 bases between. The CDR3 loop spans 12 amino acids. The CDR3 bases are TGTGCCAGCAGCGCGTCCAAAAACACCATATATTTT. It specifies CASSASKNTIYF.

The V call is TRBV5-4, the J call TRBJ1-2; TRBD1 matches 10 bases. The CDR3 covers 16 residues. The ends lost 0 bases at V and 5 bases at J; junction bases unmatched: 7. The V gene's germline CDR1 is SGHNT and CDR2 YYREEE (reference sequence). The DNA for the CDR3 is TGTGCCAGCAGCTTGGGGGCCGGGACAGGGGATTATGGCTACACCTTC. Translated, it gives CASSLGAGTGDYGYTF.

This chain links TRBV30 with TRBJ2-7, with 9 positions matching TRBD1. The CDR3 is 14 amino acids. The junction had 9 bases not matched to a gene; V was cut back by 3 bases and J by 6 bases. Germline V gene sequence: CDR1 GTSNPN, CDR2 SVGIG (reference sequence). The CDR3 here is CAWSLGQGGSEQYF. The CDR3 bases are TGTGCCTGGAGCTTGGGACAGGGCGGGAGCGAGCAGTACTTC.

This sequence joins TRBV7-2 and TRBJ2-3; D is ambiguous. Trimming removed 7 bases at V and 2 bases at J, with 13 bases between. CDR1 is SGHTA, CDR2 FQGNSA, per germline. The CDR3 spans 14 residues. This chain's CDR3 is CASNGWKSTDTQYF. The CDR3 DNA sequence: TGTGCCAGCAATGGCTGGAAATCCACAGATACGCAGTATTTT.

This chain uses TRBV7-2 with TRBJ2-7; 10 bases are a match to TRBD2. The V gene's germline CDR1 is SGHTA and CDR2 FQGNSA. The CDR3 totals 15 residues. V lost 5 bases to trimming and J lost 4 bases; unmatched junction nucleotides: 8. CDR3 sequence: CASSLLAGGSYEQYF. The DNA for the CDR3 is TGTGCCAGCAGCCTATTAGCGGGAGGCTCATACGAGCAGTACTTC.

CDR3 residues: CASIVGVRAGELFF. Here the CDR3 DNA reads TGTGCCAGCATAGTAGGGGTTCGGGCCGGGGAGCTGTTTTTT. This chain uses TRBV6-1 with TRBJ2-2; TRBD1 might be the D (5 bases). CDR1 is MNHNS and CDR2 is SASEGT in the germline V gene. The V and J ends lost 7 bases and 6 bases respectively, with 15 bases between them. The CDR3 is made up of 14 amino acids.

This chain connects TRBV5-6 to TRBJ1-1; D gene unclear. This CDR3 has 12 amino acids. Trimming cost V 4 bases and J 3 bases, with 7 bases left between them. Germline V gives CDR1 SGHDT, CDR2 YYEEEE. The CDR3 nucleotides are TGTGCCAGCAGCCTTGATTACACTGAAGCTTTCTTT. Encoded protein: CASSLDYTEAFF.

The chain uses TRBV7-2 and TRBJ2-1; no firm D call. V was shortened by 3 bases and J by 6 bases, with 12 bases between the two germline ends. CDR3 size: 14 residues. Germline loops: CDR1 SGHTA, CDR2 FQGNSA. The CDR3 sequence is CASSLSQALNEQFF. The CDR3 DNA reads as TGTGCCAGCAGCTTGAGTCAGGCCCTCAATGAGCAGTTCTTC.

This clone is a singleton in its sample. CDR3 sequence: CASSLPGNTIYF. The CDR3 coding sequence is TGCGCCAGCAGCCTCCCTGGAAACACCATATATTTT. This chain uses TRBV10-2 with TRBJ1-3, with D unresolved. This CDR3 region has 12 residues. Germline V gene data show CDR1 as WSHSY and CDR2 as SAAADI. The V and J ends lost 6 bases and 2 bases respectively, with 5 bases between them.

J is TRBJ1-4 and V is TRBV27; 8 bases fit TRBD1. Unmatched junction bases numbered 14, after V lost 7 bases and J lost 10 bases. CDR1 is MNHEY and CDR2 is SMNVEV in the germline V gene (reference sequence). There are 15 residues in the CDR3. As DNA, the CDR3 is TGTGCCAGCAAGCCCGGGGGGACAGGCCAAGTAAAACTGTTTTTT. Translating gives CASKPGGTGQVKLFF.

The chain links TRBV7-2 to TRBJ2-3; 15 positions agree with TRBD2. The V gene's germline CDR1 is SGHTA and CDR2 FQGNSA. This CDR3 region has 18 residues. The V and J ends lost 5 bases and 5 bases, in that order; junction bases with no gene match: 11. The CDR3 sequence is CASSPGLAGGPFLDTQYF. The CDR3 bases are TGTGCCAGCAGCCCCGGACTAGCGGGAGGGCCATTTTTAGATACGCAGTATTTT.